This T cell receptor (beta chain) was sequenced for a study of monozygotic twins with inflammatory bowel disease. TCRdb reprocessed the 5' RACE reads, keeping one entry per CDR3 protein, no DNA. In total, the table holds around 450,000 distinct CDR3 sequences. Material for sequencing was blood. This TCR was sampled from a human donor with ulcerative colitis or Crohn's disease, or a healthy co-twin of an affected twin (not recorded which).

CDR3 sequence: CASRGAAGELFF. This chain links TRBV11-3 with TRBJ2-2; the TCRdb D gene call, TRBD1, has no DNA to confirm it. The CDR3 extends over 12 amino acids. The germline gives CDR1 SGHNT, CDR2 YENEEA.